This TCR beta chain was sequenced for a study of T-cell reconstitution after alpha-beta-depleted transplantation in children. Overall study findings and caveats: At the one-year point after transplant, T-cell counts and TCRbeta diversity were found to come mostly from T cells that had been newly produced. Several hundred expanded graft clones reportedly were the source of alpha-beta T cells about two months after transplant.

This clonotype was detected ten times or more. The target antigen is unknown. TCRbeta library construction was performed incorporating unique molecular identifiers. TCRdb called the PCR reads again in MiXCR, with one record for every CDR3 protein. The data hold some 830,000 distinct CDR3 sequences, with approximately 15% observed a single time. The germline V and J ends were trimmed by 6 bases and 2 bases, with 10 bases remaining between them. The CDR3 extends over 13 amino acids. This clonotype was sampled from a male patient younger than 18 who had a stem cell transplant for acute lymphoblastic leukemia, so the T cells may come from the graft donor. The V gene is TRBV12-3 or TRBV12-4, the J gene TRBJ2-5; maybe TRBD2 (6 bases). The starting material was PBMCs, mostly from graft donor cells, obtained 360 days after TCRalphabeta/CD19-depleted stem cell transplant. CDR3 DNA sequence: TGTGCCAGCAGAAATAGCGGTCAAGAGACCCAGTACTTC. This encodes CASRNSGQETQYF.